The 10 T cell receptor beta chains below were found in one sample sequenced in a study of T cells after yellow fever vaccination. From the 5' RACE reads, TCRdb called clonotypes with MiXCR, one entry per CDR3 protein. The sample shows some 170,000 distinct CDR3 sequences, around 9% of them seen only once. The source material was CD8+ T cells sorted from PBMCs, sampled 45 days after the yellow fever booster vaccination. These receptors were collected from a man between 18 and 29 years old who received the YFV17D yellow fever vaccine.

This clonotype was found a few times. This chain connects TRBV5-1 to TRBJ2-6; D is unresolved. Trimming took off 5 bases at V and 9 bases at J, with 21 bases between the two ends. The CDR3 covers 16 residues. Looked up from germline, CDR1 is SGHRS and CDR2 is YFSETQ. CDR3 nucleotide sequence: TGCGCCAGCAGTCCATGGGTACGGTACGGAGTCAACGTCCTGACTTTC. This encodes CASSPWVRYGVNVLTF.

This clonotype was seen a handful of times. At one end the junction does not follow the germline gene, possibly because of a read error. Here the CDR3 DNA reads TGTGCCTGGAGTGAAGGAAGGCCCGGAGTGAACTTC. Translation gives CAWSEGRPGVNF. V gene TRBV30 combines with J gene TRBJ2-7; no definite D call. Germline V gene data show CDR1 as GTSNPN and CDR2 as SVGIG (reference sequence). The CDR3 runs to 12 residues.

This sequence joins TRBV6-5 and TRBJ2-7; D not resolved. CDR3 length: 13 residues. Germline V gene lookup returns CDR1 MNHEY and CDR2 SVGAGI. The ends were cut back, 1 base at V and 6 bases at J, with 10 bases in the middle. The CDR3 DNA reads TGTGCCAGCAGTTACTTTGGGGTTGGCGAGCAGTACTTC. It codes for CASSYFGVGEQYF.

This clonotype was detected many times. CDR3 DNA: TGTGCCAGCAGTTCCAAGACAGGACTAGCCAAAAACATTCAGTACTTC. Translation: CASSSKTGLAKNIQYF. This rearrangement joins TRBV12-3 or TRBV12-4 to TRBJ2-4, with D maybe TRBD1 (6 bases). The V end was cut by 4 bases, the J end by 0 bases, with 13 bases between. This CDR3 is built from 16 residues.

The table lists this clonotype with a few counts. This chain connects TRBV3-1 to TRBJ2-3; a possible D gene is TRBD2 (6 bases). Germline CDR1 reads LGHDT; CDR2 reads YNNKEL (reference sequence). V gave up 3 bases and J gave up 2 bases, with 12 bases separating them. This CDR3 is 15 amino acids long. This CDR3 is CASSQIKRVTDTQYF. DNA of the CDR3: TGTGCCAGCAGCCAGATAAAGCGGGTCACAGATACGCAGTATTTT.

This clonotype was counted a few times. This chain joins TRBV4-1 and TRBJ2-7; perhaps TRBD1 as D (6 bases). Deletions cut 2 bases from V and 0 bases from J, with 8 bases between. This CDR3 region has 14 residues. Looked up from germline, CDR1 is MGHRA and CDR2 is YSYEKL. The CDR3 nucleotides read TGCGCCAGCAGCCAAAGGGACACCTCCTACGAGCAGTACTTC. Translating gives CASSQRDTSYEQYF.

This clonotype was counted only a few times. The CDR3 loop is CASSLVNGYGYTF. CDR3 nucleotides: TGTGCCAGCAGCTTAGTAAACGGCTATGGCTACACCTTC. The V gene is TRBV7-9, the J gene TRBJ1-2; D gene unclear. The germline gives CDR1 SEHNR, CDR2 FQNEAQ (reference sequence). CDR3 size: 13 residues. V lost 1 base and J 4 bases, leaving 7 bases between the germline ends. Together with reference TRBV7-9 and TRBJ1-2, the CDR3 gives the full variable domain: DTGVSQNPRHKITKRGQNVTFRCDPISEHNRLYWYRQTLGQGPEFLTYFQNEAQLEKSRLLSDRFSAERPKGSFSTLEIQRTEQGDSAMYLCASSLVNGYGYTFGSGTRLTVV.

This clonotype turned up a few times. The CDR3: CASLTANTGELFF. In nucleotides, the CDR3 is TGTGCCAGCCTGACAGCGAACACCGGGGAGCTGTTTTTT. This chain connects TRBV7-9 to TRBJ2-2; TRBD1 is a possible D gene (5 bases). V lost 8 bases to trimming and J lost 0 bases, with 7 bases between them. This CDR3 contains 13 residues. Germline CDR1 is SEHNR and CDR2 is FQNEAQ (reference sequence).

Remarks on this clonotype: This could be a read error, since a much larger clone is one nucleotide away. The chain recombines TRBV7-8 with TRBJ1-1, with 8 bases identical to TRBD1. With V trimmed by 3 bases and J by 3 bases, 3 bases remained unmatched. Germline CDR1 SGHVS, CDR2 FQNEAQ. The CDR3 has 14 residues. The CDR3 reads CASSFTGGYTEAFF. The CDR3 nucleotides read TGTGCCAGCAGCTTTACAGGGGGGTACACTGAAGCTTTCTTT.

The V and J genes are TRBV11-2 and TRBJ2-2, with TRBD1 matching 7 bases. The V and J ends lost 4 bases and 8 bases, in that order; junction bases with no gene match: 4. The CDR3 runs to 13 residues. Per germline, CDR1 SGHAT and CDR2 FQNNGV. CDR3 sequence: CASSWDSPGELFF. DNA for the CDR3: TGTGCCAGCAGCTGGGACAGTCCGGGGGAGCTGTTTTTT.